Below, 32 T cell receptor beta chains from the same sample are listed, as sequenced in a study of blood T cells in healthy people across ages (dated by TCRdb to 2014 to 2015). The library was built by means of 5' RACE. Sequencing took place on an Illumina HiSeq 2500. A second PCR of about 6 to 11 cycles was performed with a sample-barcoded 5' primer and a J-beta primer mix. TCRdb cleaned the public reads at Q25 with fastp, built clones with MiXCR and kept in-frame beta chains. Merged by CDR3 protein, the rows form single entries marked with the most common genes and DNA. In this sample the table shows about 570,000 distinct CDR3 sequences, approximately 27% of which occur a single time. The biggest ten clones account for around 20% of the sample. The source material was blood. The receptors shown here come from a woman aged 65 to 85 in good health.

This clonotype was seen more than once but under ten times. Compared with germline, one end of the junction differs, possibly owing to a read error. The J gene is TRBJ2-1, the V gene TRBV7-9, with D tentatively TRBD1 (5 bases). CDR1 and CDR2 from the germline V gene are SEHNR and FQNEAQ (reference sequence). The CDR3 is made up of 14 amino acids. The CDR3 is CAGSLAQVYNEQFF. The CDR3 DNA follows: TGTGCCGGCAGCTTAGCACAGGTATACAATGAGCAGTTCTTC. The full variable domain, its missing parts supplied by reference TRBV7-9 and TRBJ2-1, is DTGVSQNPRHKITKRGQNVTFRCDPISEHNRLYWYRQTLGQGPEFLTYFQNEAQLEKSRLLSDRFSAERPKGSFSTLEIQRTEQGDSAMYLCAGSLAQVYNEQFFGPGTRLTVL.

This clonotype was found a few times. This chain joins TRBV20-1 and TRBJ1-5, with TRBD1 matching over 9 bases. Germline V gives CDR1 DFQATT, CDR2 SNEGSKA (reference sequence). This CDR3 has 16 residues. V was clipped by 3 bases and J by 5 bases; unmatched bases: 11. The CDR3 region is CSASPMGTGSDQPQHF. The CDR3 DNA follows: TGCAGTGCTAGTCCAATGGGGACAGGGTCTGATCAGCCCCAGCATTTT.

The CDR3 nucleotides are TGTGCCAGCAGCCAACCTTCGGGAGGGAGGGCCCTCTACGAGCAGTACTTC. Protein product: CASSQPSGGRALYEQYF. V and J are TRBV4-2 and TRBJ2-1; 8 bases map to TRBD2. The J call could be wrong; TRBJ2-7 is a better fit for the DNA end. The germline V gene has CDR1 LGHNA and CDR2 YNFKEQ. This CDR3 has 17 residues.

This clonotype was counted between two and nine times. The chain recombines TRBV4-3 with TRBJ1-4, with 8 bases lining up with TRBD1. The germline CDR1 and CDR2 sequences are LGHNA and YSLEER. V lost 1 base, J lost 5 bases, and 6 bases stayed unmatched. The CDR3 extends over 16 amino acids. The CDR3 region is CASSQAHRGGNEKLFF. In DNA form, the CDR3 reads TGCGCCAGCAGCCAAGCTCACAGGGGGGGGAATGAAAAACTGTTTTTT.

The chain is built from TRBV6-5 and TRBJ1-6; tentative D call: TRBD1 (5 bases). The CDR3 covers 14 residues. Trimming pared 5 bases from V and 4 bases from J, leaving 9 bases between. Germline V gene sequence: CDR1 MNHEY, CDR2 SVGAGI. DNA of the CDR3: TGTGCCAGCAGTGATAGACAGTATAATTCACCCCTCCACTTT. Translated: CASSDRQYNSPLHF.

The chain joins TRBV3-1 to TRBJ1-4; D call uncertain. Germline V lookup: CDR1 LGHDT, CDR2 YNNKEL (reference sequence). The CDR3 spans 16 residues. The V and J ends lost 3 bases and 2 bases respectively, with 13 bases between them. CDR3 region: CASSHRSWRTNEKLFF. As DNA, the CDR3 is TGTGCCAGCAGCCACAGGAGTTGGAGGACTAATGAAAAACTGTTTTTT.

There are a few counts of this clonotype. V is TRBV30 and J is TRBJ2-4; 7 nucleotides line up with TRBD2. Germline assignment: CDR1 GTSNPN and CDR2 SVGIG (reference sequence). J lost 0 bases, V lost 2 bases, and 13 bases had no gene match. This CDR3 has 18 amino acids. The CDR3 DNA reads as TGTGCCTGGAGTTCCCGGTGGCGGGGGAACCTAGCCAAAAACATTCAGTACTTC. It yields the protein CAWSSRWRGNLAKNIQYF. Variable domain in full (rest from reference TRBV30 and TRBJ2-4): SQTIHQWPATLVQPVGSPLSLECTVEGTSNPNLYWYRQAAGRGLQLLFYSVGIGQISSEVPQNLSASRPQDRQFILSSKKLLLSDSGFYLCAWSSRWRGNLAKNIQYFGAGTRLSVL.

In this sample, this clonotype turned up a few times. V gene TRBV9 combines with J gene TRBJ1-2; D is ambiguous. Trimming left V 2 bases short and J 2 bases short, with 10 bases between. Germline CDR1 reads SGDLS; CDR2 reads YYNGEE. The CDR3 covers 14 residues. The CDR3 region has the DNA TGTGCCAGCAGCGTTGGGGAACACAACTATGGCTACACCTTC. The encoded protein is CASSVGEHNYGYTF. The whole variable domain, filled in from reference TRBV9 and TRBJ1-2, reads DSGVTQTPKHLITATGQRVTLRCSPRSGDLSVYWYQQSLDQGLQFLIQYYNGEERAKGNILERFSAQQFPDLHSELNLSSLELGDSALYFCASSVGEHNYGYTFGSGTRLTVV.

The chain carries TRBV9 and TRBJ1-1; D gene uncertain. The CDR3 extends over 15 amino acids. Germline V gene sequence: CDR1 SGDLS, CDR2 YYNGEE. V gave up 2 bases and J gave up 4 bases, with 15 bases separating them. The CDR3 is CASSVTSRRSTEAFF. As DNA, the CDR3 is TGTGCCAGCAGCGTGACCTCAAGAAGGAGCACTGAAGCTTTCTTT.

This chain uses TRBV12-5 with TRBJ2-1, with a tentative D call TRBD2 (7 bases). The V gene's germline CDR1 is LGHNT and CDR2 FRNRAP. The CDR3 is made up of 15 amino acids. V was pared by 3 bases and J by 9 bases, with 18 bases between. CDR3 loop: CASGFPGGLGVEQFF. CDR3 bases: TGTGCTAGTGGTTTCCCGGGGGGCCTTGGTGTTGAGCAGTTCTTC.

This rearrangement joins TRBV30 to TRBJ1-2; D remains ambiguous. Trimming removed 1 base from V and 4 bases from J, with 13 bases in between. Germline CDR1 and CDR2: GTSNPN and SVGIG (reference sequence). This CDR3 has 14 residues. In nucleotides, the CDR3 is TGTGCCTGGAGTGCAGGAGGGAGATCCTATGGCTACACCTTC. This sequence encodes CAWSAGGRSYGYTF.

This chain connects TRBV20-1 to TRBJ1-6; tentatively, D is TRBD1 (5 bases). V lost 2 bases and J lost 8, with 19 bases in between. This CDR3 comprises 16 residues. CDR1 is DFQATT and CDR2 is SNEGSKA in the germline V gene (reference sequence). CDR3 region: CSARPPGRWEDSPLHF. The CDR3, as DNA: TGCAGTGCTAGACCTCCGGGGCGATGGGAAGATTCACCCCTCCACTTT.

The V gene is TRBV20-1, the J gene TRBJ1-2; 12 bases fit TRBD1. This CDR3 contains 17 residues. The V gene end was trimmed by 3 bases and the J gene end by 2 bases; junction bases not matched to a gene: 10. Germline assignment: CDR1 DFQATT and CDR2 SNEGSKA (reference sequence). The CDR3: CSASRVDGTGGNYGYTF. The CDR3 nucleotides read TGCAGTGCTAGCCGGGTCGATGGGACAGGGGGCAACTATGGCTACACCTTC.

This clonotype was found a few times. The CDR3 loop is CASSYSLPGDEQYF. CDR3 bases: TGTGCCAGCAGTTATTCCCTACCGGGGGACGAGCAGTACTTC. The rearrangement uses TRBV6-5 and TRBJ2-5, with a possible D match to TRBD2 (6 bases). The J call may not be correct, given that the DNA end is closer to TRBJ2-7. The CDR3 is made up of 14 amino acids. The germline gives CDR1 MNHEY, CDR2 SVGAGI.

This clonotype was counted a few times. The chain combines TRBV6-5 with TRBJ2-6; 9 bases are shared with TRBD1. The CDR3 totals 18 residues. Germline V CDR1 and CDR2: MNHEY, SVGAGI. V shed 2 bases and J 0 bases; nucleotides not matched to a gene: 5. CDR3 sequence (DNA): TGTGCCAGCAGTTACGGACAGGGGACGACCTCTGGGGCCAACGTCCTGACTTTC. It specifies CASSYGQGTTSGANVLTF.

This clonotype showed up just a few times. The chain employs TRBV3-1 and TRBJ1-1; 7 bases match TRBD1. Germline V lookup: CDR1 LGHDT, CDR2 YNNKEL (reference sequence). CDR3 size: 14 residues. Germline trimming cut 4 bases from V and 1 base from J; bases unmatched to any gene: 3. Here the CDR3 DNA reads TGTGCCAGCAGCCCGGACAGGACGAACACTGAAGCTTTCTTT. This sequence encodes CASSPDRTNTEAFF. The whole variable domain, filled in from reference TRBV3-1 and TRBJ1-1, reads DTAVSQTPKYLVTQMGNDKSIKCEQNLGHDTMYWYKQDSKKFLKIMFSYNNKELIINETVPNRFSPKSPDKAHLNLHINSLELGDSAVYFCASSPDRTNTEAFFGQGTRLTVV.

The chain carries TRBV3-1 and TRBJ2-1; 9 nucleotides agree with TRBD2. The germline V gene encodes CDR1 LGHDT and CDR2 YNNKEL (reference sequence). CDR3 length equals 15 residues. The J segment lost 2 bases and the V segment lost 5 bases, leaving 4 bases of the junction unmatched. The CDR3, as DNA: TGTGCCAGCAGCGCGGGCGGGGGGGCCTACAATGAGCAGTTCTTC. It encodes CASSAGGGAYNEQFF.

The gene calls are TRBV6-1 and TRBJ2-1, with a possible D match to TRBD2 (6 bases). V was clipped by 7 bases and J by 3 bases, with 19 bases between them. Germline CDR1 is MNHNS and CDR2 is SASEGT. The CDR3 covers 16 residues. CDR3 residues: CASTIRIAAYYNEQFF. In DNA, the CDR3 is TGTGCCAGCACCATTAGAATAGCGGCGTACTACAATGAGCAGTTCTTC.

The rearrangement links TRBV4-2 to TRBJ2-1; perhaps TRBD2 as D (6 bases). The V and J ends lost 2 bases and 0 bases respectively, with 11 bases between them. Germline-derived CDR1 and CDR2 are LGHNA and YNFKEQ. The CDR3 contains 16 residues. CDR3 sequence: CASSQRTGVSYNEQFF. CDR3 bases: TGTGCCAGCAGCCAAAGAACGGGGGTCTCCTACAATGAGCAGTTCTTC.

This clonotype was counted between two and nine times. This sequence joins TRBV4-2 and TRBJ2-3; 8 nucleotides agree with TRBD2. The ends lost 1 base at V and 5 bases at J; junction bases unmatched: 5. This CDR3 is 15 amino acids long. Per germline, CDR1 LGHNA and CDR2 YNFKEQ. Written as DNA, the CDR3 is TGTGCCAGCAGCCAAGGGCGGGGGGAAGAAGATACGCAGTATTTT. It is translated as CASSQGRGEEDTQYF.

For this clonotype: At one end, the junction sequence differs from germline, possibly due to a read error. The chain uses TRBV6-2 or TRBV6-3 and TRBJ2-5, with a possible D match to TRBD1 (6 bases). The CDR3 length is 13 residues. The germline CDR1 and CDR2 sequences are MNHEY and SVGEGT. The CDR3 loop is CASIPTGWETRYF. CDR3 coding DNA: TGTGCCAGCATTCCGACAGGTTGGGAGACCCGGTACTTC.

This clonotype has at least ten counts. The gene calls are TRBV20-1 and TRBJ2-7; D is possibly TRBD1 or TRBD2 (5 bases each). This CDR3 has 15 amino acids. The V gene lost 0 bases and the J gene lost 2 bases, with 14 bases spanning the gap. From germline, CDR1 is DFQATT and CDR2 SNEGSKA (reference sequence). CDR3 residues: CSARDPTQGPYEQYF. The CDR3 nucleotides read TGCAGTGCTAGAGATCCTACGCAGGGACCCTACGAGCAGTACTTC.

Details on this clonotype: The junction departs from the called germline gene at one end, perhaps through a read error. The genes are TRBV7-2 and TRBJ2-4, with D perhaps assigned TRBD1 or TRBD2 (5 bases each). The CDR3 consists of 14 residues. Germline loops: CDR1 SGHTA, CDR2 FQGNSA. CDR3 loop: CASSSGTASNIQCF. The CDR3 DNA sequence: TGTGCCAGCAGCTCCGGGACGGCCTCAAACATTCAGTGCTTC.

Comment on this clonotype: The junction does not match germline at one end; this may be a read error. The CDR3, as DNA: TGTGCCAGCAGCTCCGGGGCGGCTGGCTCAGACACGCAGTATTTT. Translating it yields CASSSGAAGSDTQYF. This chain joins TRBV5-6 and TRBJ2-3, with D perhaps TRBD1 or TRBD2 (5 bases each). The CDR3 is 15 amino acids. The germline V gene encodes CDR1 SGHDT and CDR2 YYEEEE.

This rearrangement joins TRBV19 to TRBJ2-3, with 7 positions matching TRBD1. The V segment lost 6 bases and the J segment 0 bases; nucleotides outside the gene matches: 9. The germline gives CDR1 LNHDA, CDR2 SQIVND (reference sequence). This CDR3 region has 16 residues. CDR3 amino acids: CASRTGQVTSTDTQYF. CDR3 DNA sequence: TGTGCCAGTAGGACTGGACAGGTAACTAGCACAGATACGCAGTATTTT. Drawing the rest from reference TRBV19 and TRBJ2-3, the complete variable domain is DGGITQSPKYLFRKEGQNVTLSCEQNLNHDAMYWYRQDPGQGLRLIYYSQIVNDFQKGDIAEGYSVSREKKESFPLTVTSAQKNPTAFYLCASRTGQVTSTDTQYFGPGTRLTVL.

Many counts were recorded for this clonotype. The chain uses TRBV27 and TRBJ2-5; 13 nucleotides align to TRBD2. V shed 6 bases, J shed 1 base, and the junction held 8 bases outside the gene matches. Germline CDR1 is MNHEY and CDR2 is SMNVEV (reference sequence). The CDR3 has 17 residues. CDR3 amino acids: CASSLTRTSGGQETQYF. In DNA form, the CDR3 reads TGTGCCAGCAGCCTAACCCGGACTAGCGGGGGCCAAGAGACCCAGTACTTC.

There are a few counts of this clonotype. The rearrangement joins TRBV5-1 to TRBJ1-5, with 10 bases lining up with TRBD1. The germline CDR1 and CDR2 sequences are SGHRS and YFSETQ. V shed 0 bases and J 5 bases; nucleotides not matched to a gene: 2. This CDR3 has 15 residues. The CDR3 is CASSLDGTGDQPQHF. The CDR3, as DNA: TGCGCCAGCAGCTTGGATGGGACAGGGGATCAGCCCCAGCATTTT.

The CDR3 bases are TGTGCCAGCAGTTTAACCCCCGGGACAGGGGAGCAGTACTTC. Residues: CASSLTPGTGEQYF. V usage is TRBV12-3 or TRBV12-4 and J usage is TRBJ2-7; 9 nucleotides match TRBD1. Trimming at V came to 2 bases and at J to 7 bases, leaving 6 bases not matched to a gene. CDR3 length equals 14 residues.

This chain uses TRBV3-1 with TRBJ1-2; D is unclear. Germline V gives CDR1 LGHDT, CDR2 YNNKEL (reference sequence). The length of the CDR3 is 13 residues. V lost 4 bases and J lost 1, with 7 bases in between. In DNA, the CDR3 is TGTGCCAGCAGCCCCACACATAACTATGGCTACACCTTC. It encodes CASSPTHNYGYTF.

The rearrangement links TRBV24-1 to TRBJ2-2; D is uncertain. From germline, CDR1 is KGHDR and CDR2 SFDVKD. Trimming shortened V by 2 bases and J by 4 bases, and 7 bases separated the two germline ends. The CDR3 consists of 14 residues. CDR3 coding DNA: TGTGCCACCAGTGATTGGCAGCCCACCGGGGAGCTGTTTTTT. It yields the protein CATSDWQPTGELFF.

This clonotype showed up just a few times. It may be a read error: a sequence one base away is much more abundant. The chain joins TRBV20-1 to TRBJ2-3, with a possible D match to TRBD2 (7 bases). The CDR3 length is 15 residues. Germline V gene sequence: CDR1 DFQATT, CDR2 SNEGSKA (reference sequence). DNA for the CDR3: TGCAGTGCTAGAGGGAGGGGGGGCAGGTCAGATACGCAGTGTTTT. Translated: CSARGRGGRSDTQCF.

This clonotype was picked up a small number of times. J is TRBJ1-1 and V is TRBV6-5; D not resolved. The CDR3 totals 13 residues. Germline V CDR1 and CDR2: MNHEY, SVGAGI. V was cut by 6 bases and J by 7 bases, with 15 bases left in between. In DNA form, the CDR3 reads TGTGCCAGCAGCGATCTAAATACCCATGAAGCTTTCTTT. Its protein is CASSDLNTHEAFF.